These T cell receptor beta chains were read from a single sample in a study of blood T cell repertoires in COVID-19. The protocol was immunoSEQ multiplex PCR, while the TCRdb copy is restricted to in-frame clones and leaves out a portion. The table records approximately 200,000 clones, about 87% of them present only once. Sequences were obtained from PBMCs or T cells enriched from blood (not recorded which). The origin of the receptors is a man younger than 45 who had recovered from COVID-19. The CDR3 runs from the conserved cysteine through the conserved F or W. The D gene is left open where the match is weak. Size values are once, few and many counts, or a class for expanded clones, and some rows have none.

>TRBV2|-|TRBJ1-5|-
TGTGCCAGCGTTGAGGGCAGCAATCAGCCCCAGCATTTT
CASVEGSNQPQHF
>TRBV5-8|-|TRBJ2-5|TRBD2
TGTGCCAGCAGCTGGGGGACTAGCGGGGCTTCAGAGACCCAGTACTTC
CASSWGTSGASETQYF
>TRBV30|-|TRBJ2-2|-
TGTGCCTGGAGGGGGCTGAACACCGGGGAGCTGTTTTTT
CAWRGLNTGELFF
>TRBV5-5|few|TRBJ1-4|-
TGTGCCAGCAGCTTGGTTATTAATGAAAAACTGTTTTTT
CASSLVINEKLFF
>TRBV15|-|TRBJ2-2|-
TGTGCCACCAGATCGGGGGAAAACACCGGGGAGCTGTTTTTT
CATRSGENTGELFF
>TRBV7-9|once|TRBJ2-7|-
TGTGCCAGCAGCTTATTACAGGGCGAGCAGTACTTC
CASSLLQGEQYF
>TRBV9|-|TRBJ2-2|-
TGTGCCAGCAGCGTAGTTTGGGGGGGCGCCGCCGGGGAGCTGTTTTTT
CASSVVWGGAAGELFF
>TRBV7-9|-|TRBJ2-6|-
TGTGCCAGCAGCTTAGCGGGCCCCTCTGGGGCCAACGTCCTGACTTTC
CASSLAGPSGANVLTF
>TRBV28|-|TRBJ2-7|TRBD1
TGTGCCAGCAGTTTATGGGGAAGCAGGGGGCCGGAAGACGAGCAGTACTTC
CASSLWGSRGPEDEQYF
>TRBV5-4|-|TRBJ2-7|TRBD1
TGTGCCAGCAGCACCGGGACAGGGTCCTCCTACGAGCAGTACTTC
CASSTGTGSSYEQYF
>TRBV4-3|-|TRBJ1-4|TRBD1
TGCGCCAGCAGCCAAGAAGGACAGGGAACTAATGAAAAACTGTTTTTT
CASSQEGQGTNEKLFF
>TRBV4-1|-|TRBJ2-1|-
TGCGCCAGCAGCCCAGGGCAGAGCAATGAGCAGTTCTTC
CASSPGQSNEQFF
>TRBV27|-|TRBJ1-5|TRBD1
TGTGCCTCCAGACAGGGGGGGAATCAGCCCCAGCATTTT
CASRQGGNQPQHF